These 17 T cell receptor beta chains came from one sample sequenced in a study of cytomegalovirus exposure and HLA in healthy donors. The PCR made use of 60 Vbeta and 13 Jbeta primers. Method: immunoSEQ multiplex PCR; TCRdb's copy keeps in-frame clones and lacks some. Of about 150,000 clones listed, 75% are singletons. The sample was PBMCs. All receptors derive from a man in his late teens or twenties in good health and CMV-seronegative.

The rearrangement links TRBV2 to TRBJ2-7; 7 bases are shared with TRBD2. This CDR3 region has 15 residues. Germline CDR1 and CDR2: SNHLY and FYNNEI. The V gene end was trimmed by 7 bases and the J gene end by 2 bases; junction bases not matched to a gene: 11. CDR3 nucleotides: TGTGCCAGCAAGGGAGGGAGGAGGTCGGCCTACGAGCAGTACTTC. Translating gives CASKGGRRSAYEQYF.

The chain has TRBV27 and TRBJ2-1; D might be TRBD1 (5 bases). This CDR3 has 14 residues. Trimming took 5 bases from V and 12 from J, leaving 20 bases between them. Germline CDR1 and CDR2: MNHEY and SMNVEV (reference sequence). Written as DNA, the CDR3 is TGTGCCAGCAGTAACGTACTAAGGGGCGTCCGGCAGTTCTTC. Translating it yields CASSNVLRGVRQFF.

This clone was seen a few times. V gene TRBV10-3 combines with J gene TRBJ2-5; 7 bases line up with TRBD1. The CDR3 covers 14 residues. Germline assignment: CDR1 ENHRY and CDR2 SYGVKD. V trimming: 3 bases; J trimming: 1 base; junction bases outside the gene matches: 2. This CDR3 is CAISDTGVQETQYF. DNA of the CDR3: TGTGCCATCAGTGATACAGGGGTCCAAGAGACCCAGTACTTC.

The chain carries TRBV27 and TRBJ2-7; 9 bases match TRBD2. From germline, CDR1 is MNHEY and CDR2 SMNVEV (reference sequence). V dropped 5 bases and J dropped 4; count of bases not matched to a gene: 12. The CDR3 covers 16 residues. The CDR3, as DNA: TGTGCCAGCAGTACCGGGGTAGCGGGAGTAGAATACGAGCAGTACTTC. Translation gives CASSTGVAGVEYEQYF.

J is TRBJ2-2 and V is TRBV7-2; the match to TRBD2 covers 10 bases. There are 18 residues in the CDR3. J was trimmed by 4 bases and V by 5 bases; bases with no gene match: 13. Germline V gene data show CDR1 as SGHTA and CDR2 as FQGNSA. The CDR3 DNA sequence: TGTGCCAGCAGCCGCCCGGGGGCTAGCGGGAGTTCCACCGGGGAGCTGTTTTTT. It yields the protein CASSRPGASGSSTGELFF. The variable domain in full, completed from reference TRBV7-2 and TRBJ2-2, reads GAGVSQSPSNKVTEKGKDVELRCDPISGHTALYWYRQSLGQGLEFLIYFQGNSAPDKSGLPSDRFSAERTGGSVSTLTIQRTQQEDSAVYLCASSRPGASGSSTGELFFGEGSRLTVL.

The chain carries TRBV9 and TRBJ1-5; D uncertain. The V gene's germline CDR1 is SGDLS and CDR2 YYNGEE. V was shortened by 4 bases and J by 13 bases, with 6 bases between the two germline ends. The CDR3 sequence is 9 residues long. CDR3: CASSPLQHF. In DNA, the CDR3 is TGTGCCAGCAGCCCCCTTCAGCATTTT. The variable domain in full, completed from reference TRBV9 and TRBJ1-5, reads DSGVTQTPKHLITATGQRVTLRCSPRSGDLSVYWYQQSLDQGLQFLIQYYNGEERAKGNILERFSAQQFPDLHSELNLSSLELGDSALYFCASSPLQHFGDGTRLSIL.

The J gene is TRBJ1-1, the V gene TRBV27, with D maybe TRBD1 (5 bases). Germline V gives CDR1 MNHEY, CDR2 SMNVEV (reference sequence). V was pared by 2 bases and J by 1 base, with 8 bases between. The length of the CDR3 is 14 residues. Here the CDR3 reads CASSLTTANTEAFF. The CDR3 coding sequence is TGTGCCAGCAGTTTAACGACAGCGAACACTGAAGCTTTCTTT.

This CDR3 reads CASSLGLAGGDEQYF. The CDR3 region has the DNA TGTGCCAGCAGCTTGGGCCTAGCGGGAGGCGACGAGCAGTACTTC. The chain combines TRBV5-6 with TRBJ2-7; 11 nucleotides align to TRBD2. V trimming: 0 bases; J trimming: 5 bases; junction bases outside the gene matches: 4. This CDR3 has 15 residues. Germline V gives CDR1 SGHDT, CDR2 YYEEEE.

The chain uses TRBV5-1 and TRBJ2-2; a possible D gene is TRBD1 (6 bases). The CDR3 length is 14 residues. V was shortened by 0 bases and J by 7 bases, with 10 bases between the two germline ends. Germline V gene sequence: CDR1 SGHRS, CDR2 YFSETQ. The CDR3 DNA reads TGCGCCAGCAGCTTGGAACAGGGAATCGGGGAGCTGTTTTTT. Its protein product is CASSLEQGIGELFF.

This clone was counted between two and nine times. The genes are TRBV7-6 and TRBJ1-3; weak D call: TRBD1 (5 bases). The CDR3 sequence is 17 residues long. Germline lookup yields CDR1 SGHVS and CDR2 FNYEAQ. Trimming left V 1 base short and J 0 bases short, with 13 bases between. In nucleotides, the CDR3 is TGTGCCAGCAGCTTAGAGAGACAGTCCCCCTCTGGAAACACCATATATTTT. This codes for CASSLERQSPSGNTIYF.

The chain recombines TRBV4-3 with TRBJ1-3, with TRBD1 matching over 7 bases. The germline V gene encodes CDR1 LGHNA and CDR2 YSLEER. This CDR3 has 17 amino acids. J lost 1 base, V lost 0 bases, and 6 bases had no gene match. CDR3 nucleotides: TGCGCCAGCAGCCAAGATTCCAACAGGGGATCTGGAAACACCATATATTTT. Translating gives CASSQDSNRGSGNTIYF.

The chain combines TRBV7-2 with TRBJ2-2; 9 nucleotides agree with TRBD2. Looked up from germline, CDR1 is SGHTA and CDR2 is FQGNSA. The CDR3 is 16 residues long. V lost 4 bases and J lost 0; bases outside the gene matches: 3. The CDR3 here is CASSSGLAPNTGELFF. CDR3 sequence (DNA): TGTGCCAGCAGCTCGGGACTAGCTCCGAACACCGGGGAGCTGTTTTTT.

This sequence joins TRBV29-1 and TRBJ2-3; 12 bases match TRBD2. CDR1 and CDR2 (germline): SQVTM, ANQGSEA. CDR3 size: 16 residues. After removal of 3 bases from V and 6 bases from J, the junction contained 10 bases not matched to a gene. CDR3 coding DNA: TGCAGCGTTGACGGGGCGGCTAGCGGGAGGGGGGATACGCAGTATTTT. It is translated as CSVDGAASGRGDTQYF.

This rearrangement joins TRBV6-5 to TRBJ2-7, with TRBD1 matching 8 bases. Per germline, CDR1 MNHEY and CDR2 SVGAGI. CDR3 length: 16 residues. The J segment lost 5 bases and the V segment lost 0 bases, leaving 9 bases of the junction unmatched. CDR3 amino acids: CASSYSADRVTHEQYF. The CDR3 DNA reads TGTGCCAGCAGTTACTCGGCGGACAGGGTTACGCACGAGCAGTACTTC.

CDR3 residues: CATSRALAVNTEAFF. In nucleotides, the CDR3 is TGTGCCACCAGCAGAGCCCTTGCAGTGAACACTGAAGCTTTCTTT. The chain couples TRBV15 to TRBJ1-1; D remains unclear. Per the germline V gene, CDR1 is LNHNV and CDR2 is YYDKDF (reference sequence). Trimming removed 1 base at V and 0 bases at J, with 9 bases between. The CDR3 is 15 residues long.

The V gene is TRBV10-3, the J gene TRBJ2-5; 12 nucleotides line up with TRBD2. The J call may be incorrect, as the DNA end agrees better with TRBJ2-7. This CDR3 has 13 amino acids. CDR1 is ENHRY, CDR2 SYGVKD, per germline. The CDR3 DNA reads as TGTGCCGCGGCACTAGCGGGAGGCGACGAGCAGTACTTC. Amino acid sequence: CAAALAGGDEQYF.

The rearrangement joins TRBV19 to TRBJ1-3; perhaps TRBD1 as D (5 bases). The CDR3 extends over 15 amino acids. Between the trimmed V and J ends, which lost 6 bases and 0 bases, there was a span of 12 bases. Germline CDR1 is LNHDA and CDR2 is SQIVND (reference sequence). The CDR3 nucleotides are TGTGCCAGTAGCTCCGGGGGGTACTCTGGAAACACCATATATTTT. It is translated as CASSSGGYSGNTIYF. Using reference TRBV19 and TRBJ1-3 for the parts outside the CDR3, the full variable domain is DGGITQSPKYLFRKEGQNVTLSCEQNLNHDAMYWYRQDPGQGLRLIYYSQIVNDFQKGDIAEGYSVSREKKESFPLTVTSAQKNPTAFYLCASSSGGYSGNTIYFGEGSWLTVV.